These 12 T cell receptor beta chains were sequenced from one sample in a study of blood T cells in healthy people across ages. A J-beta primer mix and a sample-barcoded 5' primer were used in a second PCR of roughly 6 to 11 cycles. TCRdb recomputed calls from the 5' RACE reads with MiXCR, one row per CDR3 protein. The repertoire holds over a million distinct CDR3 sequences, over 35% seen once, with 15% to 20% in the top ten. What was sequenced was blood. Receptors were obtained from a woman aged 60 to 75 in good health.

The V and J genes are TRBV5-1 and TRBJ2-4; 9 bases fit TRBD2. The CDR3 totals 16 residues. The germline CDR1 and CDR2 sequences are SGHRS and YFSETQ. Unmatched junction bases numbered 5, after V lost 4 bases and J lost 0 bases. CDR3 DNA sequence: TGCGCCAGCAGCGCCCTAGCGGGAAGAGCCAAAAACATTCAGTACTTC. It encodes CASSALAGRAKNIQYF.

The rearrangement links TRBV6-6 to TRBJ1-2, with D hard to call. CDR1 MNHNY and CDR2 SVGAGI come from the germline V gene (reference sequence). V was shortened by 5 bases and J by 3 bases, with 4 bases between the two germline ends. This CDR3 is built from 11 residues. DNA for the CDR3: TGTGCCAGCAGTGATCACTATGGCTACACCTTC. Protein sequence: CASSDHYGYTF.

This clonotype appeared a few times. The chain employs TRBV27 and TRBJ2-3; D is unresolved. There are 17 residues in the CDR3. Trimming took off 5 bases at V and 0 bases at J, with 18 bases between the two ends. In germline, CDR1 is MNHEY, CDR2 SMNVEV (reference sequence). CDR3 in amino acids: CASSHRNTPTSTDTQYF. In DNA, the CDR3 is TGTGCCAGCAGTCATCGGAACACTCCAACTAGCACAGATACGCAGTATTTT.

The chain employs TRBV20-1 and TRBJ2-5, with a weak D call TRBD2 (6 bases). With 5 bases removed from V and 1 base from J, the gap between germline ends came to 17 bases. Germline V gene lookup returns CDR1 DFQATT and CDR2 SNEGSKA (reference sequence). This CDR3 spans 15 amino acids. The CDR3 protein is CSAEGASDLQETQYF. The CDR3 coding sequence is TGCAGTGCTGAGGGAGCTAGCGACCTCCAAGAGACCCAGTACTTC.

The chain has TRBV12-3 or TRBV12-4 and TRBJ2-2, with 7 nucleotides matching TRBD2. CDR3 length: 15 residues. The junction had 2 bases not matched to a gene; V was cut back by 0 bases and J by 4 bases. The CDR3 coding sequence is TGTGCCAGCAGTTTAGCGGGAGGGCCCACCGGGGAGCTGTTTTTT. Encoded protein: CASSLAGGPTGELFF.

In the case of this clonotype: The junction does not match germline at one end; this may be a read error. V and J are TRBV28 and TRBJ2-3; D is perhaps TRBD2 (5 bases). CDR1 and CDR2 (germline): MDHEN, SYDVKM. CDR3 length: 13 amino acids. CDR3 protein: CASLAPGTDTQYF. DNA of the CDR3: TGCGCCAGTCTAGCTCCGGGCACAGATACGCAGTATTTT. Complete variable domain (other parts from reference TRBV28 and TRBJ2-3): DVKVTQSSRYLVKRTGEKVFLECVQDMDHENMFWYRQDPGLGLRLIYFSYDVKMKEKGDIPEGYSVSREKKERFSLILESASTNQTSMYLCASLAPGTDTQYFGPGTRLTVL.

In regard to this clonotype: Since a much larger clone is just one base distant, this may be a read error. The chain combines TRBV5-8 with TRBJ2-1; 14 bases fit TRBD2. After removal of 5 bases from V and 4 bases from J, the junction contained 20 bases not matched to a gene. This CDR3 spans 21 amino acids. Germline V gene data show CDR1 as SGHTS and CDR2 as YDEGEE. The CDR3 bases are TGTGCCAGCAGACAGGGGGCTTTGTGGACTAGCGGGAGGAGCAGATACAATGAGCAGTTCTTC. Translating gives CASRQGALWTSGRSRYNEQFF.

This clonotype was seen only a few times. The rearrangement links TRBV5-1 to TRBJ2-3, with TRBD1 matching over 8 bases. The junction had 7 bases not matched to a gene; V was cut back by 4 bases and J by 3 bases. The CDR3 consists of 15 residues. Germline V CDR1 and CDR2: SGHRS, YFSETQ. In DNA, the CDR3 is TGCGCCAGCAGCATACAGGGGGTAAGGACAGATACGCAGTATTTT. Its translation is CASSIQGVRTDTQYF.

This clonotype was picked up many times. The V and J genes are TRBV29-1 and TRBJ2-7, with 7 positions matching TRBD2. CDR1 is SQVTM, CDR2 ANQGSEA, per germline. This CDR3 has 15 residues. The J segment lost 0 bases and the V segment lost 4 bases, leaving 9 bases of the junction unmatched. DNA of the CDR3: TGCAGCGTTGTGCGGGAGCCGGGTTTCTCCTACGAGCAGTACTTC. The encoded protein is CSVVREPGFSYEQYF.

This clonotype was recorded once. The chain combines TRBV12-3 or TRBV12-4 with TRBJ2-5; weak D call: TRBD2 (6 bases). The CDR3 runs to 12 residues. With 8 bases removed from V and 4 bases from J, the gap between germline ends came to 11 bases. CDR3 residues: CASAGGRETQYF. The CDR3 nucleotides read TGTGCCAGCGCCGGAGGGAGAGAGACCCAGTACTTC.

The table lists this clonotype with a few counts. In nucleotides, the CDR3 is TGCAGTAAGCGGGACAGGGGGCATGTGACCCAGTACTTC. It translates to CSKRDRGHVTQYF. J is TRBJ2-5 and V is TRBV20-1; 12 nucleotides match TRBD1. CDR3 length: 13 residues. The germline CDR1 and CDR2 sequences are DFQATT and SNEGSKA (reference sequence). V was pared by 8 bases and J by 7 bases, with 8 bases of the junction left unmatched.

The chain couples TRBV27 to TRBJ2-6; D is undetermined. The CDR3 spans 15 residues. V was pared by 3 bases and J by 4 bases, with 10 bases between. The V gene's germline CDR1 is MNHEY and CDR2 SMNVEV (reference sequence). The CDR3 coding sequence is TGTGCCAGCAGTTTCCAACCAAACGGGGCCAACGTCCTGACTTTC. Protein product: CASSFQPNGANVLTF.